The rows below give T cell receptor beta chains drawn from one sample of a study of CD4 T cells in relation to SARS-CoV-2 and coronaviruses. Data came from immunoSEQ multiplex PCR; TCRdb stores just in-frame clones and leaves some out. Of some 60,000 clones in the sample, approximately 90% were seen once. The sample comprised naive CD4+ T cells from PBMCs. These receptors originate from an adult with COVID-19. Both conserved end residues are part of each CDR3. D genes are given only for firm matches. Part of the rows lack a size; the others show once, few, many or a class for expanded clones.

TRBJ2-3	TRBV3-1/TRBV3-2	-	-	TGTGCCAGCAGCCAGAGACAGGTCCTTAGCACAGATACGCAGTATTTT	CASSQRQVLSTDTQYF
TRBJ2-5	TRBV27	-	-	TGTGCCAGCAGTTTAAGGAGGGACACCGAGTACCAAGAGACCCAGTACTTC	CASSLRRDTEYQETQYF
TRBJ2-1	TRBV2	-	-	TGTGCCAGCACCCCATACCCGAGCTCCTACAATGAGCAGTTCTTC	CASTPYPSSYNEQFF
TRBJ2-7	TRBV14	-	-	TGTGCCAGCAGCCTCGCGGTCGGGGTCTCCTACGAGCAGTACTTC	CASSLAVGVSYEQYF
TRBJ1-5	TRBV28	-	-	TGTGCCAGCAAACGCGGGGCGGCAGGTCAGCCCCAGCATTTT	CASKRGAAGQPQHF
TRBJ2-5	TRBV5-1	once	TRBD2	TGCGCCAGCAGCTTGGGAGGGACTAGCGGGAGTGAGACCCAGTACTTC	CASSLGGTSGSETQYF
TRBJ2-1	TRBV28	-	TRBD2	TGTGCCAGCAGTCAAGGGACTAGCGGGAGCTCCTACAATGAGCAGTTCTTC	CASSQGTSGSSYNEQFF
TRBJ2-1	TRBV7-2	-	TRBD2	TGTGCCAGCAGCCCGAGCGGGAGGAGCTACAATGAGCAGTTCTTC	CASSPSGRSYNEQFF
TRBJ2-3	TRBV5-1	once	-	TGCGCCAGCAATGGGTTGGGGAGTGGAAGCACAGATACGCAGTATTTT	CASNGLGSGSTDTQYF
TRBJ2-5	TRBV4-1	-	-	TGCGCCAGCAGCCAAATTGGGATCCGACAAGAGACCCAGTACTTC	CASSQIGIRQETQYF
TRBJ1-5	TRBV3-1/TRBV3-2	-	-	TGTGCCAGCAGCCAAGACCAAAATCAGCCCCAGCATTTT	CASSQDQNQPQHF
TRBJ1-2	TRBV30	-	-	TGTGCCTGGAATCTTGTACACACTAACTATGGCTACACCTTC	CAWNLVHTNYGYTF
TRBJ1-5	TRBV28	-	TRBD1	TGTGCCAGCAGTTATGCCGGACAGGGTGCGAGACCCCAGCATTTT	CASSYAGQGARPQHF
TRBJ1-2	TRBV29-1	-	TRBD1	TGCAGCGTTCAATCCCCGGGGGACAGATACTTC	CSVQSPGDRYF
TRBJ2-1	TRBV6-5	once	TRBD2	TGTGCCACTAGCGGGGGGGTTAATGAGCAGTTCTTC	CATSGGVNEQFF
TRBJ1-5	TRBV20-1	-	-	TGCAGTGCTAGTGTTGGTAGGGAACGCAATCAGCCCCAGCATTTT	CSASVGRERNQPQHF
TRBJ2-7	TRBV11-2	-	-	TGTGCCAGCAGCTTAACGAGGGTTAGTGAGCAGTACTTC	CASSLTRVSEQYF
TRBJ1-6	TRBV19	once	-	TGTGCCAGTAGTATGCGCGAAATCCCACGATCACCCCTCCACTTT	CASSMREIPRSPLHF
TRBJ2-2	TRBV19	-	-	TGTGCCAGTAGTTCCAGGGGGGACGCTTTTCCCGGGGAGCTGTTTTTT	CASSSRGDAFPGELFF
TRBJ2-2	TRBV7-2	-	-	TGTGCCAGCAGCTTACAGGGAAGCACCGGGGAGCTGTTTTTT	CASSLQGSTGELFF
TRBJ1-2	TRBV3-1/TRBV3-2	-	TRBD1	TGTGCCAGCAGCCAAGATTCGACAGGGACCTATGGCTACACCTTC	CASSQDSTGTYGYTF
TRBJ2-7	TRBV6-5	-	TRBD2	TGTGCCAGCAGGTACGGGACTAGCGGATCCTACGAGCAGTACTTC	CASRYGTSGSYEQYF
TRBJ2-5	TRBV11-2	-	-	TGTGCCAGCAGCTTAGGGGACACCCAAGAGACCCAGTACTTC	CASSLGDTQETQYF
TRBJ2-7	TRBV7-9	-	-	TGTGCCAGCAGCTTAACAGCTAGGCACGAGCAGTACTTC	CASSLTARHEQYF
TRBJ2-7	TRBV7-8	-	-	TGTGCCAGCAGCTTGGCCTACTCCTACGAGCAGTACTTC	CASSLAYSYEQYF